This TCR beta chain was profiled in a study of blood T cell repertoires in COVID-19. Across the whole study: COVID-19 samples collected from the United States, Italy and Spain covered acute and convalescent phases. T cells, B-cell-depleted T cells, or PBMCs supplied cDNA or gDNA.

Per the original data handling: By means of reference gene primer amplification, nucleated cell counts were estimated. Clones were sequenced by immunoSEQ multiplex PCR, and TCRdb holds only the in-frame ones, with some missing. The D gene and trimming were derived from the DNA, and the V and J assignments and clone size from that table. The sample comprises more than 25,000 clones, about 80% of which are singletons, and over 25% rests with the top ten. The CDR3 is 15 residues long. V lost 6 bases, J lost 8 bases, and 19 bases lay in between. Germline values: CDR1 MNHEY, CDR2 SVGAGI. Material: peripheral blood. The rearrangement joins TRBV6-5 to TRBJ1-4; no definite D call. This TCR was recovered from a man aged 65-85 years with active COVID-19. For the CDR3, the DNA is TGTGCCAGCAGCCCAGAGGCCCTTGGAGCCGAAAAACTGTTTTTT. Translating it yields CASSPEALGAEKLFF.